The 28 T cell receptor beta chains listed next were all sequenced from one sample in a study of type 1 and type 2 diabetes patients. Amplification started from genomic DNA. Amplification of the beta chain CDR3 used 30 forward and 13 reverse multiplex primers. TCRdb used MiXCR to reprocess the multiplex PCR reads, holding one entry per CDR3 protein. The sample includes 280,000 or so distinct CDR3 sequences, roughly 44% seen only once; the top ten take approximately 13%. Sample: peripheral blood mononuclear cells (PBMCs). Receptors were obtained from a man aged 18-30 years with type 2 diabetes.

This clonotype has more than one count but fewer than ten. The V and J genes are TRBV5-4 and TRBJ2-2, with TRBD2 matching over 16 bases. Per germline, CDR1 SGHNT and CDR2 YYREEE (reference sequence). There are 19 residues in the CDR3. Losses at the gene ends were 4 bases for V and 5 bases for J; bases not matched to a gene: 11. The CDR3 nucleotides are TGTGCCAGCAGCCCTGGGACTAGCGGGAGGGGCCGGGTTACCGGGGAGCTGTTTTTT. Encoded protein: CASSPGTSGRGRVTGELFF.

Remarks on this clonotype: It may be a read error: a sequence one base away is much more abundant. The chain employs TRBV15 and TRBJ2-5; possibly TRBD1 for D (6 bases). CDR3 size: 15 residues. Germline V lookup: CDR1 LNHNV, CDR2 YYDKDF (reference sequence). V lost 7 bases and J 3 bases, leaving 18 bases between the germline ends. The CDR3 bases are TGTGCCACCACCAGCCCCGGGACATTAAAAGAGACCCAGTACTTC. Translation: CATTSPGTLKETQYF.

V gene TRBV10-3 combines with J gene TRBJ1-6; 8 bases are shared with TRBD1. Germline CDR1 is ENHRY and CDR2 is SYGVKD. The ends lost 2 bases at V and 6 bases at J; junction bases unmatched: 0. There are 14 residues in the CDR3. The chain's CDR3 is CAISEGQGNSPLHF. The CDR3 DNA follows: TGTGCCATCAGTGAGGGACAGGGTAATTCACCCCTCCACTTT.

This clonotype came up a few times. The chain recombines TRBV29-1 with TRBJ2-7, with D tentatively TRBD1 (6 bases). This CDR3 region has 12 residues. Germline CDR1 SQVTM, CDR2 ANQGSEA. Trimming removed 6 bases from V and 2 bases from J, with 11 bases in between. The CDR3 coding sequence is TGCAGCGTATCCGGGACACCCTACGAGCAGTACTTC. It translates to CSVSGTPYEQYF.

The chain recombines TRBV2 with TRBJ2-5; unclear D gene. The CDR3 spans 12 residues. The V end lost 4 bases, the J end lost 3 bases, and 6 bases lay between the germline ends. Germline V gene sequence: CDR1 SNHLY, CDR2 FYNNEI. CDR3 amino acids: CASSVEEETQYF. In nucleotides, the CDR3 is TGTGCCAGCAGTGTAGAGGAAGAGACCCAGTACTTC.

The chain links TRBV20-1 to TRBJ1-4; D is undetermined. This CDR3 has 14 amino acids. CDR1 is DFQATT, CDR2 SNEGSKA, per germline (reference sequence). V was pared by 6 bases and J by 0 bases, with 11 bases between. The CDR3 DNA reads TGCAGTGCCAAGGTCCCTGCAACTAATGAAAAACTGTTTTTT. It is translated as CSAKVPATNEKLFF.

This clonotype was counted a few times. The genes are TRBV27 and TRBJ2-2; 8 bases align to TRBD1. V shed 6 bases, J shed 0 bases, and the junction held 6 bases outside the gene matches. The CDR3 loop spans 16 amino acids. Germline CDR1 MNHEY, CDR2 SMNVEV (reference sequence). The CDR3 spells CASSHQGASNTGELFF. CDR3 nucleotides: TGTGCCAGCAGCCATCAGGGGGCATCGAACACCGGGGAGCTGTTTTTT.

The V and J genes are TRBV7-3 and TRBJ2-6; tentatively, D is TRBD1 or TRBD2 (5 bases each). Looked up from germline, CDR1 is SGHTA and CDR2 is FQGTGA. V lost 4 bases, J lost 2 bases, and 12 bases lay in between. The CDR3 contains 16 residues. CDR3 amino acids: CASSSGIGAGANVLTF. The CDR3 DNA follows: TGTGCCAGCAGCTCCGGGATAGGGGCTGGGGCCAACGTCCTGACTTTC. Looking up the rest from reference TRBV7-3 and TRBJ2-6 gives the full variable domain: GAGVSQTPSNKVTEKGKYVELRCDPISGHTALYWYRQSLGQGPEFLIYFQGTGAADDSGLPNDRFFAVRPEGSVSTLKIQRTERGDSAVYLCASSSGIGAGANVLTFGAGSRLTVL.

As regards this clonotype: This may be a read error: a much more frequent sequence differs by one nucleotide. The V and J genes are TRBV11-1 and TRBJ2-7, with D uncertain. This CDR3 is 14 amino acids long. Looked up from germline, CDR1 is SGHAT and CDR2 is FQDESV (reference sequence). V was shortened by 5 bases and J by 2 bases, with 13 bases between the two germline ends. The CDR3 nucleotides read TGTGCCAGCAGCCCTGGCGAACCTACCTACGAGCAGTACTTC. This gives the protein CASSPGEPTYEQYF.

The CDR3 protein is CASSSPFRPWGNEQFF. CDR3 DNA: TGTGCCAGCAGCTCCCCTTTTCGGCCCTGGGGAAACGAGCAGTTCTTC. The chain uses TRBV7-2 and TRBJ2-1; the D is unclear. V was clipped by 4 bases and J by 10 bases, with 23 bases between them. This CDR3 region has 16 residues. Germline loops: CDR1 SGHTA, CDR2 FQGNSA.

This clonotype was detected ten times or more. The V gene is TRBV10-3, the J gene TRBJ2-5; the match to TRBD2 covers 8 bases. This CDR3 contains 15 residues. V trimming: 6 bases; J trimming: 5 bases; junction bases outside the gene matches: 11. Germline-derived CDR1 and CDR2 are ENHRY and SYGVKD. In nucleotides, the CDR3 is TGTGCCATCAGCCCCACGGGGGGGCCTGGGGAGACCCAGTACTTC. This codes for CAISPTGGPGETQYF.

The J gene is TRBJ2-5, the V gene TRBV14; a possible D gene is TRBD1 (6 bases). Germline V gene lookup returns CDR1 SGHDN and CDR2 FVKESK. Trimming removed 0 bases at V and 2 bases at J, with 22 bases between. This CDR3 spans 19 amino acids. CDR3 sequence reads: CASSQDGHTTQGAQETQYF. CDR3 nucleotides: TGTGCCAGCAGCCAAGATGGCCATACTACACAGGGAGCGCAAGAGACCCAGTACTTC.

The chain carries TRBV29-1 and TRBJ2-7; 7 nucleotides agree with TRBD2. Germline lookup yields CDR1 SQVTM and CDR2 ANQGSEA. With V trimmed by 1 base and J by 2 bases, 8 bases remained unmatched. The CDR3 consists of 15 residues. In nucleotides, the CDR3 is TGCAGCGTTGAAGTAGGGAGCGGGGACCCCTACGAGCAGTACTTC. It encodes CSVEVGSGDPYEQYF.

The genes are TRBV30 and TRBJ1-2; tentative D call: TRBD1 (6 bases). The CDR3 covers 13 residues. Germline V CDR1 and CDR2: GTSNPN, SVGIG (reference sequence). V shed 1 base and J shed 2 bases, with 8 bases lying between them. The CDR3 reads CAWSAGQNYGYTF. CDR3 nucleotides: TGTGCCTGGAGTGCAGGACAGAACTATGGCTACACCTTC. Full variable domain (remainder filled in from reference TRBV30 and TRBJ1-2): SQTIHQWPATLVQPVGSPLSLECTVEGTSNPNLYWYRQAAGRGLQLLFYSVGIGQISSEVPQNLSASRPQDRQFILSSKKLLLSDSGFYLCAWSAGQNYGYTFGSGTRLTVV.

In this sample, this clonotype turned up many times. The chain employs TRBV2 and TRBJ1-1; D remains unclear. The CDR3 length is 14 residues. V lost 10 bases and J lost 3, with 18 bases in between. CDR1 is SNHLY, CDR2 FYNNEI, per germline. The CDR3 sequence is CATESRRVDTEAFF. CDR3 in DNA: TGTGCCACTGAGTCTCGAAGGGTGGACACTGAAGCTTTCTTT.

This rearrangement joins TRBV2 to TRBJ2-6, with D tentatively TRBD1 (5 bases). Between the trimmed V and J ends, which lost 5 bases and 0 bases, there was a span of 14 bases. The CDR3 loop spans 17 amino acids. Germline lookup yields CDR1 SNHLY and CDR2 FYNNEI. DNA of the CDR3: TGTGCCAGCAGTTACGTTGACAGCAGCTCTGGGGCCAACGTCCTGACTTTC. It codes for CASSYVDSSSGANVLTF.

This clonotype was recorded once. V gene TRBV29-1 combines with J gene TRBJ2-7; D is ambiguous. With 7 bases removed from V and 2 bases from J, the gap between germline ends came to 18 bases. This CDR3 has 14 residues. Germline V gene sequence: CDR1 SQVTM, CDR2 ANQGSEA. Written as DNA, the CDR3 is TGCAGCGCCACACCAACCGGGCCGCCCTACGAGCAGTACTTC. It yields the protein CSATPTGPPYEQYF.

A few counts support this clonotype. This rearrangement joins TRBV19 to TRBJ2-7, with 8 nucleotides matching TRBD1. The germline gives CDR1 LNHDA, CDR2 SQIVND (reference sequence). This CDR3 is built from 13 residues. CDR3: CTTRQGYQDEQYF. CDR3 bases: TGTACCACCAGACAGGGGTATCAAGACGAGCAGTACTTC.

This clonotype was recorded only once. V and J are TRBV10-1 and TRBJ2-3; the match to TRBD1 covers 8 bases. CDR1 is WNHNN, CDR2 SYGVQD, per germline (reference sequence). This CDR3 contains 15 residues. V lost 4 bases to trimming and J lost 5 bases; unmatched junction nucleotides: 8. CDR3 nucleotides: TGCGCCAGCAGTGGAGGGACAGGTTCCATAGATACGCAGTATTTT. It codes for CASSGGTGSIDTQYF.

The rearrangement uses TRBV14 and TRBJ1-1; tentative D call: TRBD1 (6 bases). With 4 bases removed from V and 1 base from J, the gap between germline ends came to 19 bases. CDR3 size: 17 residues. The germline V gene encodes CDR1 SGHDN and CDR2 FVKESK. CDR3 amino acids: CASSPLGRGRENTEAFF. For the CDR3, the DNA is TGTGCCAGCAGCCCCCTTGGACGGGGGCGGGAGAACACTGAAGCTTTCTTT.

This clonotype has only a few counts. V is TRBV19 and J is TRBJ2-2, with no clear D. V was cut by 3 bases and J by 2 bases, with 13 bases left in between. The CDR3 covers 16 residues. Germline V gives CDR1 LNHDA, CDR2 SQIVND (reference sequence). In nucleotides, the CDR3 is TGTGCCAGTAGTATTGGAGTAGGGATAAACACCGGGGAGCTGTTTTTT. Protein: CASSIGVGINTGELFF. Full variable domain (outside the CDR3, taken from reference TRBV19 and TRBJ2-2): DGGITQSPKYLFRKEGQNVTLSCEQNLNHDAMYWYRQDPGQGLRLIYYSQIVNDFQKGDIAEGYSVSREKKESFPLTVTSAQKNPTAFYLCASSIGVGINTGELFFGEGSRLTVL.

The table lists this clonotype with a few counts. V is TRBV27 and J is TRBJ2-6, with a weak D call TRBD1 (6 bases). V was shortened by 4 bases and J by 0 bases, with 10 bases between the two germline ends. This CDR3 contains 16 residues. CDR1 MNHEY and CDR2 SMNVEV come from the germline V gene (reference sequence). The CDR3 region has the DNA TGTGCCAGCAGTTCAGGGGCGTACTCTGGGGCCAACGTCCTGACTTTC. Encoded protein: CASSSGAYSGANVLTF.

CDR3 loop: CASSYSARNGYTF. The CDR3 bases are TGTGCCAGCAGTTACTCCGCCAGGAATGGCTACACCTTC. V is TRBV6-5 and J is TRBJ1-2, with no clear D. V lost 0 bases, J lost 6 bases, and 8 bases lay in between. The CDR3 runs 13 residues. CDR1 is MNHEY and CDR2 is SVGAGI in the germline V gene.

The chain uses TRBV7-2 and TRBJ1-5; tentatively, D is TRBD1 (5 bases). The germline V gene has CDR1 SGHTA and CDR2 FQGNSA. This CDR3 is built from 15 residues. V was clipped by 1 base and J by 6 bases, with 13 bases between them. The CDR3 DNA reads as TGTGCCAGCAGCTTAGGGACGATGGGGCTTCAGCCCCAGCATTTT. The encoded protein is CASSLGTMGLQPQHF.

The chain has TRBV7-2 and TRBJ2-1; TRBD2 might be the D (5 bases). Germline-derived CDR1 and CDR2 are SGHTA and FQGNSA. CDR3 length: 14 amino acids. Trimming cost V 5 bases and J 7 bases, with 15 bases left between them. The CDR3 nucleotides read TGTGCCAGCAGCCGCAGCGGAGGTCGGAATGAGCAGTTCTTC. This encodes CASSRSGGRNEQFF.

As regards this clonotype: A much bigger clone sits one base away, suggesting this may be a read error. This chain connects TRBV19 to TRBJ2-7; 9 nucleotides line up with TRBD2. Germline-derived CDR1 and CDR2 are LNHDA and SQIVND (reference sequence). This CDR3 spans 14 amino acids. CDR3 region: CTSSLPGLAYEQYF. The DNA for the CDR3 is TGTACCAGTAGTCTACCGGGACTAGCATACGAGCAGTACTTC.

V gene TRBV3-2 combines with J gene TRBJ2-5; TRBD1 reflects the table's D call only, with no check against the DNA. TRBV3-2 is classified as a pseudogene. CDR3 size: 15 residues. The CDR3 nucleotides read TGTGCCAGCAGCCCCCGACAGAGCCTCCAAGAGACCCAGTACTTC. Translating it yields CASSPRQSLQETQYF.

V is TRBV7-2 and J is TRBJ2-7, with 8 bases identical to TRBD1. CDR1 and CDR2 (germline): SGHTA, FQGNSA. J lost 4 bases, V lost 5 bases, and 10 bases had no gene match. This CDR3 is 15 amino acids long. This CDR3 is CASSQPDRGSYEQYF. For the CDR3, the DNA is TGTGCCAGCAGCCAGCCCGACAGGGGTTCATACGAGCAGTACTTC.